This entry lists 24 T cell receptor beta chains sequenced from one sample in a study of blood T cell repertoires in COVID-19. Produced via immunoSEQ multiplex PCR; TCRdb's table is partial and in-frame only. The data contain a few hundred thousand clones, around 86% of them singletons. The sample consisted of peripheral blood. The receptors come from a man at least 80 years old with acute or convalescent COVID-19.

The chain employs TRBV10-3 and TRBJ1-2, with unresolved D. V lost 2 bases, J lost 5 bases, and 9 bases lay in between. The CDR3 loop spans 13 amino acids. In germline, CDR1 is ENHRY, CDR2 SYGVKD. CDR3 in DNA: TGTGCCATCAGTGAGGCCGGGGAGTATGGCTACACCTTC. It yields the protein CAISEAGEYGYTF.

Concerning this clone itself: The junction shows a germline mismatch at one end, possibly a read error. The J gene is TRBJ1-2, the V gene TRBV6-5, with D uncertain. The CDR3 is 11 residues long. CDR1 and CDR2 from the germline V gene are MNHEY and SVGAGI. The CDR3 loop is CASSYSGRQIF. In DNA form, the CDR3 reads TGTGCCAGCAGTTACTCTGGGCGCCAGATCTTC.

This rearrangement joins TRBV18 to TRBJ2-1, with 15 bases that match TRBD2. The CDR3 has 20 amino acids. Germline V lookup: CDR1 KGHSH, CDR2 LQKENI. J gave up 0 bases and V 3 bases, and 9 bases lay outside the gene matches. CDR3 residues: CASSPSWTSGRAPSYNEQFF. The CDR3, as DNA: TGTGCCAGCTCACCTTCGTGGACTAGCGGGAGGGCCCCCTCCTACAATGAGCAGTTCTTC.

The chain is built from TRBV27 and TRBJ2-1, with 9 nucleotides matching TRBD2. This CDR3 comprises 15 residues. Looked up from germline, CDR1 is MNHEY and CDR2 is SMNVEV (reference sequence). The ends lost 2 bases at V and 4 bases at J; junction bases unmatched: 3. The CDR3 region is CASSLGRGGYNEQFF. For the CDR3, the DNA is TGTGCCAGCAGTTTAGGGCGGGGGGGATACAATGAGCAGTTCTTC.

This chain connects TRBV11-2 to TRBJ2-7, with a weak D call TRBD2 (5 bases). CDR3 length: 13 residues. The V end was cut by 5 bases, the J end by 7 bases, with 15 bases between. CDR1 SGHAT and CDR2 FQNNGV come from the germline V gene. In DNA, the CDR3 is TGTGCCAGCAGCCCCGGACTTACGGGGGAGCAGTACTTC. Translation: CASSPGLTGEQYF.

This sequence joins TRBV5-4 and TRBJ2-3; 11 positions match TRBD2. Trimming took 5 bases from V and 4 from J; bases not matched to a gene: 9. Germline CDR1 and CDR2: SGHNT and YYREEE (reference sequence). The CDR3 length is 16 residues. The CDR3 loop reads CASRGTSGSRPDTQYF. CDR3 DNA sequence: TGTGCCAGCAGAGGGACTAGCGGATCAAGGCCAGATACGCAGTATTTT. The full variable domain, completed using reference TRBV5-4 and TRBJ2-3, is ETGVTQSPTHLIKTRGQQVTLRCSSQSGHNTVSWYQQALGQGPQFIFQYYREEENGRGNFPPRFSGLQFPNYSSELNVNALELDDSALYLCASRGTSGSRPDTQYFGPGTRLTVL.

This chain joins TRBV10-3 and TRBJ1-5, with D perhaps matching TRBD1 (5 bases). This CDR3 has 14 amino acids. The V and J ends lost 6 bases and 2 bases respectively, with 11 bases between them. Germline V gives CDR1 ENHRY, CDR2 SYGVKD. DNA of the CDR3: TGTGCCATCAGCCGCGGGGGGGGCAATCAGCCCCAGCATTTT. Translation gives CAISRGGGNQPQHF.

This clone was counted only a few times. This chain connects TRBV6-5 to TRBJ2-2; maybe TRBD1 (6 bases). The V gene lost 0 bases and the J gene lost 5 bases, with 10 bases spanning the gap. Germline CDR1 MNHEY, CDR2 SVGAGI. The CDR3 is made up of 15 amino acids. In DNA, the CDR3 is TGTGCCAGCAGTTACTCTAACAGGGCTACCGGGGAGCTGTTTTTT. Translating gives CASSYSNRATGELFF.

The rearrangement joins TRBV7-8 to TRBJ1-2, with a weak D call TRBD1 (6 bases). The ends were cut back, 5 bases at V and 0 bases at J, with 16 bases in the middle. CDR1 and CDR2 from the germline V gene are SGHVS and FQNEAQ. The CDR3 loop spans 16 amino acids. The CDR3 region has the DNA TGTGCCAGCAGCCAGACAGGAGGACAGACTAACTATGGCTACACCTTC. Translation gives CASSQTGGQTNYGYTF.

This chain uses TRBV25-1 with TRBJ1-1; D is ambiguous. Germline V gene data show CDR1 as MGHDK and CDR2 as SYGVNS. This CDR3 contains 13 residues. Trimming took off 8 bases at V and 3 bases at J, with 13 bases between the two ends. CDR3 amino acids: CASQPGTYTEAFF. DNA for the CDR3: TGTGCCAGCCAACCGGGAACTTACACTGAAGCTTTCTTT.

The rearrangement links TRBV25-1 to TRBJ2-1; tentatively, D is TRBD1 (5 bases). The germline CDR1 and CDR2 sequences are MGHDK and SYGVNS. This CDR3 has 17 residues. Between the trimmed V and J ends, which lost 2 bases and 6 bases, there was a span of 20 bases. The CDR3 sequence is CASSELPEGASINEQFF. In DNA form, the CDR3 reads TGTGCCAGCAGTGAACTTCCGGAAGGGGCCTCGATCAATGAGCAGTTCTTC. Variable domain in full (rest from reference TRBV25-1 and TRBJ2-1): EADIYQTPRYLVIGTGKKITLECSQTMGHDKMYWYQQDPGMELHLIHYSYGVNSTEKGDLSSESTVSRIRTEHFPLTLESARPSHTSQYLCASSELPEGASINEQFFGPGTRLTVL.

The chain combines TRBV5-1 with TRBJ1-5; tentatively, D is TRBD1 (6 bases). CDR3 length equals 15 residues. Germline V gene lookup returns CDR1 SGHRS and CDR2 YFSETQ. Between the trimmed V and J ends, which lost 4 bases and 1 base, there was a span of 12 bases. This CDR3 reads CASSPGQSSNQPQHF. In DNA form, the CDR3 reads TGCGCCAGCAGCCCTGGACAGTCGAGCAATCAGCCCCAGCATTTT. The variable domain in full, with the rest retrieved from reference TRBV5-1 and TRBJ1-5, is KAGVTQTPRYLIKTRGQQVTLSCSPISGHRSVSWYQQTPGQGLQFLFEYFSETQRNKGNFPGRFSGRQFSNSRSEMNVSTLELGDSALYLCASSPGQSSNQPQHFGDGTRLSIL.

V is TRBV7-8 and J is TRBJ1-2; tentative D call: TRBD1 (5 bases). Trimming took 2 bases from V and 1 from J, leaving 14 bases between them. CDR1 is SGHVS and CDR2 is FQNEAQ in the germline V gene. The CDR3 covers 16 residues. CDR3 in amino acids: CASSLTDRKSNYGYTF. CDR3 sequence (DNA): TGTGCCAGCAGCTTAACTGACAGAAAAAGTAACTATGGCTACACCTTC.

V is TRBV7-9 and J is TRBJ2-1, with TRBD2 matching over 8 bases. This CDR3 spans 14 amino acids. The V gene end was trimmed by 3 bases and the J gene end by 9 bases; junction bases not matched to a gene: 7. The V gene's germline CDR1 is SEHNR and CDR2 FQNEAQ (reference sequence). The CDR3 is CASSFLAGQPEQFF. DNA for the CDR3: TGTGCCAGCAGCTTTCTAGCGGGTCAGCCTGAGCAGTTCTTC.

V and J are TRBV19 and TRBJ1-5, with 7 positions matching TRBD1. This CDR3 region has 13 residues. J was trimmed by 4 bases and V by 10 bases; bases with no gene match: 7. The germline V gene has CDR1 LNHDA and CDR2 SQIVND (reference sequence). This CDR3 is CAISTGQNQPQHF. CDR3 nucleotide sequence: TGTGCCATCTCGACAGGGCAGAATCAGCCCCAGCATTTT.

With regard to this clone: Different DNA sequences within this sample yield the same CDR3. The CDR3 DNA is TGTGCCAGCAGTTTAGACAGGGTGAATGAAAAACTGTTTTTT. This codes for CASSLDRVNEKLFF. J is TRBJ1-4 and V is TRBV27, with 7 bases fitting TRBD1. V lost 2 bases to trimming and J lost 5 bases; unmatched junction nucleotides: 2. Germline-derived CDR1 and CDR2 are MNHEY and SMNVEV (reference sequence). This CDR3 comprises 14 residues.

The chain has TRBV18 and TRBJ2-5; D remains ambiguous. The CDR3 is made up of 12 amino acids. V gave up 2 bases and J gave up 5 bases, with 6 bases separating them. Germline-derived CDR1 and CDR2 are KGHSH and LQKENI. In nucleotides, the CDR3 is TGTGCCAGCTCACCAGGCAGGGAGACCCAGTACTTC. Translation: CASSPGRETQYF.

The J gene is TRBJ1-1, the V gene TRBV2; D perhaps matches TRBD1 (5 bases). Germline CDR1 SNHLY, CDR2 FYNNEI. This CDR3 spans 17 amino acids. V lost 6 bases and J 0 bases, leaving 20 bases between the germline ends. As DNA, the CDR3 is TGTGCCAGCAGGTCACATGGGGCGACGCCACTGAACACTGAAGCTTTCTTT. It codes for CASRSHGATPLNTEAFF.

The chain uses TRBV20-1 and TRBJ1-6; 9 nucleotides match TRBD1. The V gene end was trimmed by 6 bases and the J gene end by 8 bases; junction bases not matched to a gene: 8. The CDR3 extends over 14 amino acids. Germline assignment: CDR1 DFQATT and CDR2 SNEGSKA (reference sequence). The CDR3 reads CSASGGTGYSPLHF. CDR3 in DNA: TGCAGTGCCAGTGGGGGGACAGGGTATTCACCCCTCCACTTT.

The V call is TRBV2, the J call TRBJ2-5, with D possibly matching TRBD1 (6 bases). The germline CDR1 and CDR2 sequences are SNHLY and FYNNEI. This CDR3 comprises 13 residues. The V end lost 7 bases, the J end lost 4 bases, and 13 bases lay between the germline ends. CDR3 protein: CASNRQDRETQYF. The CDR3 nucleotides are TGTGCCAGCAACAGACAGGATAGAGAGACCCAGTACTTC.

This sequence joins TRBV4-3 and TRBJ1-4; 9 nucleotides align to TRBD1. Looked up from germline, CDR1 is LGHNA and CDR2 is YSLEER. CDR3 length equals 15 residues. Trimming removed 4 bases from V and 8 bases from J; junction bases left unmatched: 8. The CDR3 nucleotides read TGCGCCAGCAGCCGAGGACAGGGGATCAGGGAAAAACTGTTTTTT. It encodes CASSRGQGIREKLFF.

This clone was counted between two and nine times. The gene calls are TRBV3-1 (or the pseudogene TRBV3-2) and TRBJ1-1, with no clear D. Trimming left V 6 bases short and J 1 base short, with 6 bases between. The V gene's germline CDR1 is LGHDT and CDR2 YNNKEL (reference sequence). CDR3 length: 12 residues. DNA of the CDR3: TGTGCCAGCAGTCGCGAGAACACTGAAGCTTTCTTT. Its protein is CASSRENTEAFF.

The chain uses TRBV7-2 and TRBJ1-1; D unclear. The germline V gene encodes CDR1 SGHTA and CDR2 FQGNSA. The CDR3 consists of 11 residues. V was trimmed by 2 bases and J by 8 bases, leaving 6 bases between them. The CDR3 nucleotides read TGTGCCAGCAGCTTACGAGGGGAAGCTTTCTTT. Encoded protein: CASSLRGEAFF.

V and J are TRBV15 and TRBJ1-2, with a weak D call TRBD1 (6 bases). V was cut by 1 base and J by 8 bases, with 17 bases left in between. The CDR3 totals 15 residues. CDR1 LNHNV and CDR2 YYDKDF come from the germline V gene (reference sequence). The CDR3 spells CATSRVAGGHRGYTF. CDR3 bases: TGTGCCACCAGCAGAGTGGCGGGGGGGCATCGGGGCTACACCTTC.